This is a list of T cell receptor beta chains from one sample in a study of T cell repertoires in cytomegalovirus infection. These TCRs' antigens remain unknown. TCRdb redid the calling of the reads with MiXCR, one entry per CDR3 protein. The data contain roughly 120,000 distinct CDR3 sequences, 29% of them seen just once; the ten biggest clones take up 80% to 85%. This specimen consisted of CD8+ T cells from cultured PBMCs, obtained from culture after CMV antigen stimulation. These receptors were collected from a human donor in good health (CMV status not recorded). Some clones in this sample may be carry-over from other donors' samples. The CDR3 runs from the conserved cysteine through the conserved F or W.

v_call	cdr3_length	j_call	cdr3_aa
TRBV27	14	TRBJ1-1	CASSLRAGGREAFF
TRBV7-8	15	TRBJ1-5	CASSLGAGPIEPQHF
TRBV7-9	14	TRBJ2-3	CASSSSGAADTQYF
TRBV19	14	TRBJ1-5	CASSGGTGVIPQHF
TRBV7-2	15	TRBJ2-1	CASSLLAGAGNEQFF
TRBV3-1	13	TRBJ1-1	CASSDPLRTEAFF
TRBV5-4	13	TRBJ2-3	CASGGTATDTQYF
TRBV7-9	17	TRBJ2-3	CASSFLGAGGYTDTQYF
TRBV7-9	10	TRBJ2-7	CASRGAEQYF
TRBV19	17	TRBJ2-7	CASSLLGTGGLRDEQYF
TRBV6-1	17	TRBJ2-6	CASSEARRGSGANVLTF
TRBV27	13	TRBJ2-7	CASSSGSAYEQYF
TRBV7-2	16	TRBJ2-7	CASSLDFGTGVVEQYF
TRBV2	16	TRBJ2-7	CASSDGGTPYSYEQYF
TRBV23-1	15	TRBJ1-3	CASSQPGVGGNTIYF
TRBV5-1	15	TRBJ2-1	CASSLTRGSYNEQFF
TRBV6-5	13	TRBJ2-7	CASSYTGTEGQYF
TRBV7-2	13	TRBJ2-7	CASSRGVAGEQYF
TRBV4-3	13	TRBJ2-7	CASSQDQEREQYF
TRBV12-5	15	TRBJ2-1	CASGLTLTGGDEQFF
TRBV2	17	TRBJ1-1	CASSGGQGGLGITEAFF
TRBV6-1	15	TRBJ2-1	CATTTGRSLTDEQFF
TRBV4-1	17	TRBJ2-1	CASSPHPLAGSYNEQFF
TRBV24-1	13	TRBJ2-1	CATSDLPGNEQFF
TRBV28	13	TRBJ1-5	CATGQGGNQPQHF